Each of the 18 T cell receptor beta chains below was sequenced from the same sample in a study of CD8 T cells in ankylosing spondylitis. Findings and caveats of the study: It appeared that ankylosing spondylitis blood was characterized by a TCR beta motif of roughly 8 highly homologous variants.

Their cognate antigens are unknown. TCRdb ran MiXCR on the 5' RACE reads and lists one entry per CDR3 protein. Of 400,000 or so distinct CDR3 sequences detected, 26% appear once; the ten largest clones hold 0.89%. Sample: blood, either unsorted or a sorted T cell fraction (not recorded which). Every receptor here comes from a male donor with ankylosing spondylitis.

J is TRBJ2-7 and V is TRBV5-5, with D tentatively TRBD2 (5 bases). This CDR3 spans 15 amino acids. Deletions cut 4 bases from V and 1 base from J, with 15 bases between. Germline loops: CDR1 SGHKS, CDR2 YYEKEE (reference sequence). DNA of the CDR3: TGTGCCAGCAGCCTAGGGAGCGTTTTGTCCTACGAGCAGTACTTC. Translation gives CASSLGSVLSYEQYF. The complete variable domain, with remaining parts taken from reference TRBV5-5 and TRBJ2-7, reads DAGVTQSPTHLIKTRGQQVTLRCSPISGHKSVSWYQQVLGQGPQFIFQYYEKEERGRGNFPDRFSARQFPNYSSELNVNALLLGDSALYLCASSLGSVLSYEQYFGPGTRLTVT.

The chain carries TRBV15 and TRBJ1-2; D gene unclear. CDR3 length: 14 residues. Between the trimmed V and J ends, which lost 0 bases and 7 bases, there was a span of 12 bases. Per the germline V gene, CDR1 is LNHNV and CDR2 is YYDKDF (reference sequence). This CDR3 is CATSRDPRAVGYTF. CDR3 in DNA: TGTGCCACCAGCAGAGATCCAAGGGCTGTTGGCTACACCTTC.

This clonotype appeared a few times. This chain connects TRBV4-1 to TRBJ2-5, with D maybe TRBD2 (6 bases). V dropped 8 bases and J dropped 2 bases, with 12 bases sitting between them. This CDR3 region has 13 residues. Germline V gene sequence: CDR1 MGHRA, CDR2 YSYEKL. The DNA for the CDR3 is TGCGCCAGCGCAAGGAGGGATCAAGAGACCCAGTACTTC. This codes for CASARRDQETQYF.

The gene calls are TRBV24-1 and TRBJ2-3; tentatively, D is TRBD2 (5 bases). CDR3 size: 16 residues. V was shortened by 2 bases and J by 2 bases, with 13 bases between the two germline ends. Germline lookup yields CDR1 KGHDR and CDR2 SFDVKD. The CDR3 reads CATSDWTDGDTDTQYF. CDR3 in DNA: TGTGCCACCAGTGATTGGACGGACGGGGACACAGATACGCAGTATTTT.

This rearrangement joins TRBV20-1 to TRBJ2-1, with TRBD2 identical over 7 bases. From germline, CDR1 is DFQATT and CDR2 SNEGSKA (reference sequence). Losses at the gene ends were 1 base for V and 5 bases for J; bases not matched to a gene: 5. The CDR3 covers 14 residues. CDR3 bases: TGCAGTGCTAGAGCGCGGGAGAGTCACAATGAGCAGTTCTTC. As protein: CSARARESHNEQFF.

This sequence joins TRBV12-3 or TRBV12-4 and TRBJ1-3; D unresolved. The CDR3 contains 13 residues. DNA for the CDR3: TGTGCAGGAACGAGGGCGGCTGGAAACACCATATATTTT. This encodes CAGTRAAGNTIYF.

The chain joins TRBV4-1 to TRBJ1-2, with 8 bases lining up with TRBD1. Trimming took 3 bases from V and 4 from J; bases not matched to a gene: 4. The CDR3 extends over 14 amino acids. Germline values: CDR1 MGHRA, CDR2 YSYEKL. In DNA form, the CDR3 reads TGCGCCAGCAGCCATGCGGGACAGGCCTATGGCTACACCTTC. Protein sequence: CASSHAGQAYGYTF.

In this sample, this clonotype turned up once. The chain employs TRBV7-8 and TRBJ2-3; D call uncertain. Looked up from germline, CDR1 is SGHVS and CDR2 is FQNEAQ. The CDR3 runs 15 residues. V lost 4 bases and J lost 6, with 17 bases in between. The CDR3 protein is CASSSIGAVKDTQYF. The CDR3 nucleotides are TGTGCCAGCAGCTCTATTGGAGCAGTTAAGGATACGCAGTATTTT.

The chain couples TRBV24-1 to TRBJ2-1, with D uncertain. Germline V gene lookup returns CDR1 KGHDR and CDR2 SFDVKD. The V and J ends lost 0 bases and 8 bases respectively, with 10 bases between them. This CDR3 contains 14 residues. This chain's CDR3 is CATSDLGHNDEQFF. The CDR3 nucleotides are TGTGCCACCAGTGATTTGGGCCACAACGATGAGCAGTTCTTC.

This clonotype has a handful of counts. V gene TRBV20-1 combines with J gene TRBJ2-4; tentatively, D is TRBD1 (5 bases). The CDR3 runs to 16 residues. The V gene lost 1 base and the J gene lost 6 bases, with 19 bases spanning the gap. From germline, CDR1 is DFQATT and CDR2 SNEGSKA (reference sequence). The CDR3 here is CSARVRGEVSRNIQYF. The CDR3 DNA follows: TGCAGTGCTAGAGTTAGGGGCGAAGTTTCGAGAAACATTCAGTACTTC.

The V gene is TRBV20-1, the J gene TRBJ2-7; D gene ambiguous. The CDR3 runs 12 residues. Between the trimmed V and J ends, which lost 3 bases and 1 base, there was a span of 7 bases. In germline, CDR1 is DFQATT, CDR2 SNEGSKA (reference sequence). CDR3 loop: CSASGLSYEQYF. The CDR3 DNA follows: TGCAGTGCTAGCGGCCTGTCCTACGAGCAGTACTTC.

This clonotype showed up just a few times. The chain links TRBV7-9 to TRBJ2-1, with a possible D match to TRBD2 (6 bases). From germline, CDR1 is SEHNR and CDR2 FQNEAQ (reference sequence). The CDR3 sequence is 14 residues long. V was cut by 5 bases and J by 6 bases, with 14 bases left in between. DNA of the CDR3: TGTGCCAGCAGCCCCCGGGACTGGAGCAATGAGCAGTTCTTC. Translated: CASSPRDWSNEQFF.

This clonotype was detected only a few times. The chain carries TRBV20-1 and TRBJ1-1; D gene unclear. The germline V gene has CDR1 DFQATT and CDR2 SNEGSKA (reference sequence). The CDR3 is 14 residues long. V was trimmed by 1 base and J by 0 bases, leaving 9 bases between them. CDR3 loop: CSARVREVNTEAFF. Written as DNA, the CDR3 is TGCAGTGCTAGAGTGAGGGAGGTGAACACTGAAGCTTTCTTT.

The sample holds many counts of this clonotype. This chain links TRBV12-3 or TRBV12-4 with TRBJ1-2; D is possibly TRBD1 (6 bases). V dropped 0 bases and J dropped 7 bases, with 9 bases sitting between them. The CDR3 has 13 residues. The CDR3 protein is CASSLAGAGGYTF. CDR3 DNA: TGTGCCAGCAGTTTAGCGGGGGCTGGTGGCTACACCTTC.

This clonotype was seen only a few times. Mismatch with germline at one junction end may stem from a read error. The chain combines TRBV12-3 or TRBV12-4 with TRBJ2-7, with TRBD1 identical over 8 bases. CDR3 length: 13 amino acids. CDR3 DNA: TGTGTCAGCAGCGTTCAGGGGGCGGGGGAGCAGTACTTC. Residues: CVSSVQGAGEQYF.

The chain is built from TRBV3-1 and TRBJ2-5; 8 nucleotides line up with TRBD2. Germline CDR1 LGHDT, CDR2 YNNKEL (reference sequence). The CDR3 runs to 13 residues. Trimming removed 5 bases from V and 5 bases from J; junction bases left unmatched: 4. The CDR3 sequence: CASSYRGGETQYF. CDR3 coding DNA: TGTGCCAGCAGCTACCGGGGGGGGGAGACCCAGTACTTC.

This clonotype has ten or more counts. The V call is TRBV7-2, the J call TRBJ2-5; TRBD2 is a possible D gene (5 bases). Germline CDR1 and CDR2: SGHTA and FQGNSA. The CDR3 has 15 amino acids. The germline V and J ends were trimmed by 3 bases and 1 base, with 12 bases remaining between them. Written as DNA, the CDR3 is TGTGCCAGCAGCTTTTGGTCGGGATCCCAAGAGACCCAGTACTTC. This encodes CASSFWSGSQETQYF.

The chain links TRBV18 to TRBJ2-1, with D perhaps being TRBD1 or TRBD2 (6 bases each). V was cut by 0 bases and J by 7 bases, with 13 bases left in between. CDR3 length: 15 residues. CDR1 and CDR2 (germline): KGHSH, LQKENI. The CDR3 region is CASSPPRGLTNEQFF. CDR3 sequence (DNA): TGTGCCAGCTCACCACCCCGGGGGCTAACGAATGAGCAGTTCTTC.